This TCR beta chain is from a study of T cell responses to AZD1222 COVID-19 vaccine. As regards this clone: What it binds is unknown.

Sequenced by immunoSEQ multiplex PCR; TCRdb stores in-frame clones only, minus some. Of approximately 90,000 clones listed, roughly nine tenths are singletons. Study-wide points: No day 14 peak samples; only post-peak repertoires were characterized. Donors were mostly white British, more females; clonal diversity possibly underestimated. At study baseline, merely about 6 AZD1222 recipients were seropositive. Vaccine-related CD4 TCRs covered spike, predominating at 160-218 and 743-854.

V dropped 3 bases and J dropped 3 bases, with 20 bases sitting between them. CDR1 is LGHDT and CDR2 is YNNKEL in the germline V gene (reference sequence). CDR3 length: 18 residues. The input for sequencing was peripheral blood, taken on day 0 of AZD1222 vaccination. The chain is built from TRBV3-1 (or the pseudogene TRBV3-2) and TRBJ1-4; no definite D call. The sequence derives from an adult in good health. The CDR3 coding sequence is TGTGCCAGCAGCCATAATACAGCCGGCAGATATGCTAATGAAAAACTGTTTTTT. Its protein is CASSHNTAGRYANEKLFF.